Listed below are T cell receptor beta chains from one sample, sequenced in a study of beta chain features in type 1 diabetes. The protocol was immunoSEQ multiplex PCR, while the TCRdb copy is restricted to in-frame clones and leaves out a portion. The sample yields roughly 450,000 clones, about an eighth seen once. Input material: naive CD4+ T cells from blood. These receptors originate from a young woman in good health. Each CDR3 is given with its conserved first and last residue. D genes are given only for firm matches. A row's size may be missing; if present it is once, few, many or a size class.

D gene: NA
clone size: few
J gene: TRBJ2-3
V gene: TRBV4-2
CDR3 protein: CASSQPTAASSTDTQYF
CDR3 DNA: TGTGCCAGCAGCCAACCCACTGCCGCTTCTAGCACAGATACGCAGTATTTT

D gene: TRBD2
clone size: few
J gene: TRBJ2-5
V gene: TRBV2
CDR3 protein: CASTGTSGSRQETQYF
CDR3 DNA: TGTGCCAGCACGGGGACTAGCGGGAGTCGACAAGAGACCCAGTACTTC

D gene: NA
clone size: few
J gene: TRBJ2-5
V gene: TRBV29-1
CDR3 protein: CSVDRALGETQYF
CDR3 DNA: TGCAGCGTTGATCGGGCCCTGGGGGAGACCCAGTACTTC

D gene: NA
clone size: NA
J gene: TRBJ1-2
V gene: TRBV13
CDR3 protein: CASSLVSIYRDYGYTF
CDR3 DNA: TGTGCCAGCAGCTTAGTTTCCATCTACAGGGACTATGGCTACACCTTC

D gene: NA
clone size: NA
J gene: TRBJ2-5
V gene: TRBV7-9
CDR3 protein: CASSLGLSGSETQYF
CDR3 DNA: TGTGCCAGCAGCTTGGGCCTGTCGGGGTCGGAGACCCAGTACTTC

D gene: NA
clone size: few
J gene: TRBJ2-5
V gene: TRBV4-3
CDR3 protein: CASSQRQRLAETQYF
CDR3 DNA: TGCGCCAGCAGCCAACGGCAGAGGCTGGCAGAGACCCAGTACTTC

D gene: NA
clone size: few
J gene: TRBJ2-7
V gene: TRBV30
CDR3 protein: CAWSVTGQTYEQYF
CDR3 DNA: TGTGCCTGGAGTGTAACAGGGCAGACCTACGAGCAGTACTTC

D gene: NA
clone size: few
J gene: TRBJ1-1
V gene: TRBV4-3
CDR3 protein: CASSQDWRREAFF
CDR3 DNA: TGCGCCAGCAGCCAAGATTGGAGGCGTGAAGCTTTCTTT

D gene: NA
clone size: few
J gene: TRBJ2-4
V gene: TRBV2
CDR3 protein: CASSEFRLAKNIQYF
CDR3 DNA: TGTGCCAGCAGTGAGTTTCGTCTAGCCAAAAACATTCAGTACTTC

D gene: NA
clone size: NA
J gene: TRBJ2-7
V gene: TRBV7-6
CDR3 protein: CASSVPGRTYEQYF
CDR3 DNA: TGTGCCAGCAGCGTTCCGGGACGAACCTACGAGCAGTACTTC

D gene: NA
clone size: NA
J gene: TRBJ1-2
V gene: TRBV29-1
CDR3 protein: CSVVAGLYGYTF
CDR3 DNA: TGCAGCGTTGTGGCAGGGCTCTATGGCTACACCTTC

D gene: NA
clone size: few
J gene: TRBJ1-2
V gene: TRBV29-1
CDR3 protein: CSAASRDTANYGYTF
CDR3 DNA: TGCAGCGCTGCTTCCCGGGACACTGCTAACTATGGCTACACCTTC

D gene: TRBD1
clone size: few
J gene: TRBJ1-2
V gene: TRBV29-1
CDR3 protein: CSVDQTGVAYGYTF
CDR3 DNA: TGCAGCGTTGACCAGACAGGGGTCGCCTATGGCTACACCTTC

D gene: TRBD1
clone size: NA
J gene: TRBJ2-3
V gene: TRBV7-2
CDR3 protein: CASSPYGQAADTQYF
CDR3 DNA: TGTGCCAGCAGCCCATATGGACAGGCCGCCGATACGCAGTATTTT

D gene: TRBD1
clone size: few
J gene: TRBJ2-5
V gene: TRBV9
CDR3 protein: CASSAGQVGETQYF
CDR3 DNA: TGTGCCAGCAGCGCAGGACAGGTGGGGGAGACCCAGTACTTC

D gene: TRBD2
clone size: few
J gene: TRBJ2-1
V gene: TRBV5-1
CDR3 protein: CASSPGLVGTNEQFF
CDR3 DNA: TGCGCCAGCAGCCCCGGACTAGTAGGAACCAATGAGCAGTTCTTC

D gene: NA
clone size: NA
J gene: TRBJ2-7
V gene: TRBV4-2
CDR3 protein: CASSSNYEQYF
CDR3 DNA: TGTGCCAGCAGCTCTAACTACGAGCAGTACTTC

D gene: NA
clone size: NA
J gene: TRBJ1-3
V gene: TRBV12-5
CDR3 protein: CASGFEGTIYF
CDR3 DNA: TGTGCTAGTGGTTTTGAGGGTACCATATATTTT

D gene: TRBD2
clone size: once
J gene: TRBJ2-2
V gene: TRBV14
CDR3 protein: CASSLAGIRELFF
CDR3 DNA: TGTGCCAGCAGCCTAGCGGGAATAAGGGAGCTGTTTTTT

D gene: NA
clone size: few
J gene: TRBJ1-2
V gene: TRBV29-1
CDR3 protein: CSVVTDYYGYTF
CDR3 DNA: TGCAGCGTTGTAACGGACTACTATGGCTACACCTTC

D gene: NA
clone size: few
J gene: TRBJ2-3
V gene: TRBV7-2
CDR3 protein: CASSRLGSGTQYF
CDR3 DNA: TGTGCCAGCAGCCGACTAGGGAGTGGTACGCAGTATTTT

D gene: TRBD1
clone size: NA
J gene: TRBJ2-5
V gene: TRBV4-1
CDR3 protein: CASRGQQETQYF
CDR3 DNA: TGCGCCAGCAGGGGACAGCAAGAGACCCAGTACTTC

D gene: NA
clone size: many
J gene: TRBJ2-5
V gene: TRBV7-2
CDR3 protein: CASSMFAETQYF
CDR3 DNA: TGTGCCAGCAGCATGTTTGCAGAGACCCAGTACTTC

D gene: TRBD1
clone size: NA
J gene: TRBJ1-3
V gene: TRBV27
CDR3 protein: CASSPWTGAGNTIYF
CDR3 DNA: TGTGCCAGCAGTCCCTGGACAGGGGCTGGAAACACCATATATTTT

D gene: TRBD1
clone size: few
J gene: TRBJ2-1
V gene: TRBV28
CDR3 protein: CASNPGQTYNEQFF
CDR3 DNA: TGTGCCAGCAACCCGGGACAGACCTACAATGAGCAGTTCTTC

D gene: TRBD2
clone size: NA
J gene: TRBJ2-1
V gene: TRBV5-1
CDR3 protein: CASSWTSGRVDEQFF
CDR3 DNA: TGCGCCAGCAGCTGGACTAGCGGGAGAGTCGATGAGCAGTTCTTC

D gene: TRBD2
clone size: few
J gene: TRBJ2-7
V gene: TRBV2
CDR3 protein: CASNRLAGEVEQYF
CDR3 DNA: TGTGCCAGCAACCGACTAGCGGGAGAAGTCGAGCAGTACTTC

D gene: NA
clone size: few
J gene: TRBJ1-6
V gene: TRBV28
CDR3 protein: CASSHRVVLNSPLHF
CDR3 DNA: TGTGCCAGCAGTCACAGGGTGGTTCTGAATTCACCCCTCCACTTT

D gene: TRBD2
clone size: NA
J gene: TRBJ2-3
V gene: TRBV7-3
CDR3 protein: CASSVRGSPSGRGDTQYF
CDR3 DNA: TGTGCCAGCAGCGTCCGCGGGTCCCCTAGCGGGAGAGGAGATACGCAGTATTTT

D gene: TRBD2
clone size: NA
J gene: TRBJ2-3
V gene: TRBV7-3
CDR3 protein: CASRHGTSGTDTQYF
CDR3 DNA: TGTGCCAGCAGGCACGGGACTAGCGGAACAGATACGCAGTATTTT

D gene: TRBD1
clone size: few
J gene: TRBJ2-7
V gene: TRBV6-5
CDR3 protein: CASGQGVLYEQYF
CDR3 DNA: TGTGCCAGTGGACAGGGCGTCCTCTACGAGCAGTACTTC

D gene: NA
clone size: NA
J gene: TRBJ2-1
V gene: TRBV11-3
CDR3 protein: CASSSGLLGGEPNEQFF
CDR3 DNA: TGTGCCAGCAGCTCTGGCTTGCTCGGGGGAGAACCCAATGAGCAGTTCTTC

D gene: NA
clone size: NA
J gene: TRBJ1-1
V gene: TRBV29-1
CDR3 protein: CSVEAARGLQNTEAFF
CDR3 DNA: TGCAGCGTTGAAGCCGCGCGGGGACTCCAGAACACTGAAGCTTTCTTT

D gene: NA
clone size: NA
J gene: TRBJ2-5
V gene: TRBV7-2
CDR3 protein: CASSFPRRAETQYF
CDR3 DNA: TGTGCCAGCAGCTTCCCGAGGAGGGCAGAGACCCAGTACTTC

D gene: NA
clone size: NA
J gene: TRBJ1-3
V gene: TRBV19
CDR3 protein: CASTPTVLPSGNTIYF
CDR3 DNA: TGTGCCAGTACCCCGACTGTCCTGCCGTCTGGAAACACCATATATTTT

D gene: TRBD2
clone size: NA
J gene: TRBJ2-3
V gene: TRBV7-9
CDR3 protein: CASSLGGSRTDTQYF
CDR3 DNA: TGTGCCAGCAGCTTAGGCGGGAGTCGCACAGATACGCAGTATTTT

D gene: NA
clone size: NA
J gene: TRBJ2-5
V gene: TRBV5-1
CDR3 protein: CASSLGGVAAQETQYF
CDR3 DNA: TGCGCCAGCAGCTTGGGTGGGGTAGCGGCACAAGAGACCCAGTACTTC

D gene: NA
clone size: NA
J gene: TRBJ1-4
V gene: TRBV30
CDR3 protein: CAWSVGLREKLFF
CDR3 DNA: TGTGCCTGGAGTGTGGGCCTACGGGAAAAACTGTTTTTT

D gene: TRBD1
clone size: NA
J gene: TRBJ1-6
V gene: TRBV6-5
CDR3 protein: CASSWHRGNNSPLHF
CDR3 DNA: TGTGCCAGCAGTTGGCACAGGGGGAATAATTCACCCCTCCACTTT

D gene: NA
clone size: few
J gene: TRBJ2-1
V gene: TRBV9
CDR3 protein: CASSESGWYNEQFF
CDR3 DNA: TGTGCCAGCAGCGAGTCCGGGTGGTACAATGAGCAGTTCTTC

D gene: TRBD1
clone size: NA
J gene: TRBJ1-4
V gene: TRBV29-1
CDR3 protein: CSVTPPGQSNEKLFF
CDR3 DNA: TGCAGCGTGACCCCCCCGGGACAGTCTAATGAAAAACTGTTTTTT

D gene: NA
clone size: NA
J gene: TRBJ2-3
V gene: TRBV29-1
CDR3 protein: CSVEVSTDTQYF
CDR3 DNA: TGCAGCGTCGAGGTTAGCACAGATACGCAGTATTTT

D gene: NA
clone size: few
J gene: TRBJ2-5
V gene: TRBV27
CDR3 protein: CASSNRLKETQYF
CDR3 DNA: TGTGCCAGCAGCAATCGGTTAAAAGAGACCCAGTACTTC

D gene: NA
clone size: few
J gene: TRBJ2-4
V gene: TRBV21-1
CDR3 protein: CASSKSERLAKNIQYF
CDR3 DNA: TGTGCCAGCAGCAAAAGCGAGCGGCTAGCCAAAAACATTCAGTACTTC

D gene: NA
clone size: NA
J gene: TRBJ2-7
V gene: TRBV27
CDR3 protein: CASSLRSLRPGSYEQYF
CDR3 DNA: TGTGCCAGCAGTTTGAGGAGCCTCAGGCCAGGATCCTACGAGCAGTACTTC

D gene: TRBD1
clone size: few
J gene: TRBJ2-7
V gene: TRBV9
CDR3 protein: CASSVGGTGVYEQYF
CDR3 DNA: TGTGCCAGCAGCGTTGGCGGGACAGGAGTATACGAGCAGTACTTC

D gene: TRBD1
clone size: NA
J gene: TRBJ2-1
V gene: TRBV19
CDR3 protein: CASSIVGQGALDNEQFF
CDR3 DNA: TGTGCCAGTAGTATAGTGGGACAGGGGGCGCTCGACAATGAGCAGTTCTTC

D gene: NA
clone size: few
J gene: TRBJ2-1
V gene: TRBV5-1
CDR3 protein: CASSWTVSYNEQFF
CDR3 DNA: TGCGCCAGCAGCTGGACAGTTTCCTACAATGAGCAGTTCTTC

D gene: NA
clone size: NA
J gene: TRBJ1-6
V gene: TRBV5-1
CDR3 protein: CASSLAQTSDSPLHF
CDR3 DNA: TGCGCCAGCAGCTTGGCCCAGACATCGGATTCACCCCTCCACTTT

D gene: NA
clone size: few
J gene: TRBJ2-7
V gene: TRBV27
CDR3 protein: CASSLRGYSYEQYF
CDR3 DNA: TGTGCCAGCAGTTTAAGAGGGTACTCCTACGAGCAGTACTTC

D gene: NA
clone size: few
J gene: TRBJ1-1
V gene: TRBV11-2
CDR3 protein: CASSLGSNEAFF
CDR3 DNA: TGTGCCAGCAGCTTAGGATCGAATGAAGCTTTCTTT

D gene: NA
clone size: few
J gene: TRBJ2-5
V gene: TRBV25-1
CDR3 protein: CASRSRWETQYF
CDR3 DNA: TGTGCCAGCAGGTCTAGATGGGAGACCCAGTACTTC

D gene: NA
clone size: NA
J gene: TRBJ2-5
V gene: TRBV4-1
CDR3 protein: CASSQDVKGRETQYF
CDR3 DNA: TGCGCCAGCAGCCAAGATGTTAAGGGGAGGGAGACCCAGTACTTC

D gene: NA
clone size: NA
J gene: TRBJ1-2
V gene: TRBV30
CDR3 protein: CAWSVGVSFYGYTF
CDR3 DNA: TGTGCCTGGAGTGTCGGGGTCAGCTTCTATGGCTACACCTTC

D gene: TRBD1
clone size: NA
J gene: TRBJ2-7
V gene: TRBV4-3
CDR3 protein: CASSQMSKGTGSYEQYF
CDR3 DNA: TGCGCCAGCAGCCAAATGTCTAAGGGGACAGGGTCCTACGAGCAGTACTTC

D gene: NA
clone size: NA
J gene: TRBJ2-7
V gene: TRBV4-3
CDR3 protein: CASSRRLSGFYEQYF
CDR3 DNA: TGCGCCAGCAGCCGTCGACTTAGCGGCTTCTACGAGCAGTACTTC

D gene: NA
clone size: NA
J gene: TRBJ1-1
V gene: TRBV7-3
CDR3 protein: CASSLTPGGGGVGTEAFF
CDR3 DNA: TGTGCCAGCAGCTTAACGCCCGGAGGCGGGGGCGTTGGGACTGAAGCTTTCTTT

D gene: NA
clone size: few
J gene: TRBJ1-6
V gene: TRBV4-3
CDR3 protein: CASSLSSYNSPLHF
CDR3 DNA: TGCGCCAGCAGCCTCTCCTCCTATAATTCACCCCTCCACTTT

D gene: NA
clone size: NA
J gene: TRBJ2-7
V gene: TRBV30
CDR3 protein: CAWGRTAYEQYF
CDR3 DNA: TGTGCCTGGGGGCGGACAGCCTACGAGCAGTACTTC